Listed here is a single T cell receptor (beta chain). Its antigen is currently unknown. V trimming: 4 bases; J trimming: 1 base; junction bases outside the gene matches: 7. This CDR3 is 16 amino acids long. Germline CDR1 is ENHRY and CDR2 is SYGVKD. Sequencing relied on a cDNA template that was reverse transcribed from extracted RNA. The assay was immunoSEQ multiplex PCR, and TCRdb's table has in-frame clones only and misses some. The sample consists of about 150,000 clones, approximately 60% of them appearing once. The data derive from a study of CD8+ T cells in alopecia areata. Study-wide results and limits: Patients shared TCRs less clearly than mice did, possibly owing to HLA. Scalp samples also yield sequences of resident alphabeta T cells from normal skin. Alopecia totalis/universalis scalp especially showed more expanded CD8+ clones than normal scalp.

Sorted out of PBMCs were CD4+ T cells and CD8+ T cells. This TCR was recovered from a human donor in good health. The rearrangement joins TRBV10-3 to TRBJ2-5; 9 bases are shared with TRBD1. The sequenced sample consisted of CD4+ T cells sorted from blood. CDR3 amino acids: CAISGGQGSVQETQYF. The CDR3 coding sequence is TGTGCCATCAGTGGGGGACAGGGCTCAGTCCAAGAGACCCAGTACTTC.